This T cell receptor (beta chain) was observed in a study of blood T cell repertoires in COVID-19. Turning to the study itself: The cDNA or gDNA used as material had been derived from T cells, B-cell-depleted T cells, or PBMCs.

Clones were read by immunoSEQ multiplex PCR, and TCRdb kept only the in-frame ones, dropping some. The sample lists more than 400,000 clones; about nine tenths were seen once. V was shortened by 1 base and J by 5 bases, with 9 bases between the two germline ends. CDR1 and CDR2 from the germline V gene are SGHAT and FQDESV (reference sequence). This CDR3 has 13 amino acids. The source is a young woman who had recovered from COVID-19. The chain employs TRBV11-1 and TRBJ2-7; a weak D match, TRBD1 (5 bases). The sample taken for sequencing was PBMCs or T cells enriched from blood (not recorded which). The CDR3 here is CASSLGQGDEQYF. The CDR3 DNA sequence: TGTGCCAGCAGCTTAGGGCAGGGCGACGAGCAGTACTTC.